The entry that follows covers one T cell receptor (beta chain) sequence. This entry is derived from a study of blood T cell repertoires in COVID-19. Profiled with immunoSEQ multiplex PCR; TCRdb holds only in-frame clones, not every one. Here the sample spans about 210,000 clones, 85% being singletons. Sequencing was done on a sample of peripheral blood. The TCR sequence derives from a man aged 60 to 69 with COVID-19, enrolled during active disease.

The CDR3 is CASSFGQWNTEAFF. Here the CDR3 DNA reads TGTGCCAGCAGCTTTGGACAGTGGAACACTGAAGCTTTCTTT. The chain carries TRBV5-4 and TRBJ1-1, with D maybe TRBD1 (6 bases). Trimming cost V 2 bases and J 1 base, with 9 bases left between them. The CDR3 is made up of 14 amino acids. Germline V lookup: CDR1 SGHNT, CDR2 YYREEE (reference sequence).